This entry concerns a single T cell receptor (beta chain). The antigen this receptor binds is unknown. No much larger clonotype is one base removed from it; base qualities were not supplied. This entry comes from a study of beta chain features in type 1 diabetes (dated by TCRdb to 2016 to 2019). The study in broad terms: No differences in mean age, gender distribution, total cell number or subset yield were found between patients and healthy donors. Regulatory and stem cell-like memory subsets were obtained from only 8 patients and roughly eight healthy donors, while naive and central memory subsets were obtained from all 30 or so donors. A total of 90 million to 140 million sorted cells were examined across all samples, and RNA yield correlated strongly with the number of cells per subset. In the study, recently diagnosed type 1 diabetes patients and matched healthy donors were compared on the TCRB repertoires of their sorted circulating CD4+ T cell subsets.

CDR1 and CDR2 (SEHNR, FQNEAQ) derive from the germline V gene (reference sequence). The cysteine opens and the phenylalanine closes a CDR3 of 14 amino acids. Just CDR3 DNA is preserved here, 42 bases in frame from base 1. V is trimmed back by 7 bases and J by 1 base, and the junction contains 5 bases that no gene match accounts for. General conclusions and limits of the study: Fewer insertions and more nucleotide deletions at VDJ recombination sites were observed in patients with type 1 diabetes, implying thymic rearrangement abnormalities. Naive, central memory and regulatory TCRB repertoires appeared to be more similar among patients than among healthy donors. Shorter templates might be favored by PCR, yet because patient and control samples were amplified and corrected together, any such skew would affect both groups equally. Because small numbers of individuals were included in the HLA sub-analyses, any influence of HLA type on TCRB rearrangement was left unresolved. In all four CD4+ subsets, TCRB CDR3 length was moderately but significantly shorter in type 1 diabetes patients. Because cDNA was sequenced instead of genomic DNA, activated cells with high expression could be over-represented, although the groups did not differ in activation or CD3 levels.

All of the isolated RNA was reverse transcribed with the High Capacity cDNA Reverse Transcription Kit, so expressed TCRB transcripts were sequenced. Naive, central memory and regulatory T cell samples underwent deep immunoSEQ sequencing, averaging roughly 3.3 million total reads per sample. After sorted cells were lysed in RLT buffer, RNA was extracted with DNase-treated RNeasy Micro or Mini kits, with the choice depending on cell number. To prevent cross-contamination, each cell subset was processed individually, whereas patient and healthy donor samples were processed jointly. TCRB sequences were amplified from cDNA with the immunoSEQ multiplex PCR, producing 87-bp fragments spanning the CDR3 region. Sequencing of the amplicons was performed on the Illumina HiSeq platform. The paper's data handling went like this. PCR bias was computationally corrected using synthetic template baselines, reads within Hamming distance 2 were collapsed, and singletons that could not be merged were discarded. Reads were aligned to IMGT to assign V, D and J genes, CDR3 length, and insertions or deletions at six rearrangement sites. Within each subset, clonotype counts were normalized to sorted cell number, after which true diversity and Gini coefficients were computed with the tcR R package. The overlap coefficient, calculated on TCRB nucleotide sequences, was used to quantify repertoire sharing. TCRdb stores this immuneACCESS table with in-frame sequences only. Part of the clones is absent; in the studies checked, under half of the shortfall reflects unresolved V genes, and no reason is known for the rest. The V and J calls and clone size come from that table; D and trimming were worked out from the DNA. The sample contains 120,000 to 150,000 clones, about 9.1% of them found a single time. The top ten constitute less than 0.85% of the sample.

Each donor gave one peripheral blood draw, approximately 110 mL on average, collected into heparinised tubes. Naive, central memory, regulatory and stem cell-like memory CD4+ T cells were sorted on a BD FACSAria II using a panel including CD45RO, CCR7, CD25, CD127, CD95 and CD27. A purity above 98% was achieved for all sorted populations. PBMCs were isolated right away by Lymphoprep density gradient centrifugation and were stained directly, without culture. So that batch effects would be minimized, each experiment stained and sorted samples in pairs, pairing one healthy donor with one patient. This clonotype was obtained from a woman in her forties in good health. The specimen sequenced was central memory CD4+ T cells from blood. This chain joins TRBV7-9 to TRBJ1-1, with TRBD1 matching 8 junction bases. CDR3 loop: CASTFGQGNTEAFF. The nucleotide sequence is given as TGTGCCAGCACTTTCGGACAGGGGAACACTGAAGCTTTCTTT.